Shown below are 24 T cell receptor beta chains from a single sample sequenced in a study of cytomegalovirus exposure and HLA in healthy donors (dated by TCRdb to 2015 to 2018). Libraries were built with the immunoSEQ multiplex PCR assay. For the multiplex PCR, a mixture combining 60 forward primers for TCR Vbeta segments and 13 reverse primers for TCR Jbeta segments was used. TCRdb took over this immuneACCESS table, retaining in-frame rearrangements with V and J assigned. Such tables are incomplete; in checked studies, under half of the missing clones stem from an unresolved V gene, and the remainder is unexplained. A total of roughly 180,000 clones appear in this sample, roughly 73% of them only once. In total, the top ten clones hold about 7.6% of the sample. Material: PBMCs. The receptors shown here come from a woman aged 40 to 50 in good health and CMV-seropositive.

The gene calls are TRBV28 and TRBJ1-1, with a tentative D call TRBD1 (5 bases). CDR3 length: 14 amino acids. Trimming stripped 2 bases from V and 7 bases from J, with 14 bases between. In germline, CDR1 is MDHEN, CDR2 SYDVKM. CDR3 sequence (DNA): TGTGCCAGCAGTTTAAACAGAAAAGGGGTTGAAGCTTTCTTT. Translation gives CASSLNRKGVEAFF. Looking up the rest from reference TRBV28 and TRBJ1-1 gives the full variable domain: DVKVTQSSRYLVKRTGEKVFLECVQDMDHENMFWYRQDPGLGLRLIYFSYDVKMKEKGDIPEGYSVSREKKERFSLILESASTNQTSMYLCASSLNRKGVEAFFGQGTRLTVV.

The rearrangement links TRBV19 to TRBJ1-6, with 7 bases fitting TRBD1. Germline V CDR1 and CDR2: LNHDA, SQIVND (reference sequence). This CDR3 contains 15 residues. V was clipped by 4 bases and J by 9 bases; unmatched bases: 9. CDR3 region: CASSTLGTERSPLHF. CDR3 bases: TGTGCCAGTAGTACCCTTGGGACAGAGCGTTCACCCCTCCACTTT.

V is TRBV28 and J is TRBJ1-1; the D gene is possibly TRBD1 (5 bases). The CDR3 totals 15 residues. V lost 3 bases and J lost 1, with 12 bases in between. Germline V gene data show CDR1 as MDHEN and CDR2 as SYDVKM. The CDR3 is CASSFLGGENTEAFF. The CDR3 DNA follows: TGTGCCAGCAGTTTCCTTGGGGGGGAGAACACTGAAGCTTTCTTT.

This clone has just a few counts. CDR3 nucleotide sequence: TGTGCCAGCAGCATTCGGGACAGGAGATCTTATGGCTACACCTTC. Translating it yields CASSIRDRRSYGYTF. The rearrangement uses TRBV21-1 and TRBJ1-2; the table's D gene call, TRBD1, was not cross checked with the DNA. TRBV21-1 corresponds to a pseudogene. The CDR3 totals 15 residues.

The J gene is TRBJ2-4, the V gene TRBV28; tentatively, D is TRBD1 (6 bases). The V end lost 7 bases, the J end lost 0 bases, and 25 bases lay between the germline ends. The V gene's germline CDR1 is MDHEN and CDR2 SYDVKM. The CDR3 totals 19 residues. CDR3 bases: TGTGCCAGCATTAGGGGACACGGCAGGGCGGAGCTAGCCAAAAACATTCAGTACTTC. This sequence encodes CASIRGHGRAELAKNIQYF.

The V and J genes are TRBV19 and TRBJ2-2, with TRBD2 identical over 8 bases. Germline CDR1 and CDR2: LNHDA and SQIVND (reference sequence). Trimming at V came to 6 bases and at J to 1 base, leaving 4 bases not matched to a gene. This CDR3 contains 15 residues. CDR3: CASSRLARNTGELFF. In DNA form, the CDR3 reads TGTGCCAGTAGCCGACTAGCGAGGAACACCGGGGAGCTGTTTTTT.

This clone was seen a handful of times. The V call is TRBV4-3, the J call TRBJ1-3, with D unresolved. The CDR3 covers 14 residues. Germline V gene sequence: CDR1 LGHNA, CDR2 YSLEER. V was trimmed by 4 bases and J by 4 bases, leaving 11 bases between them. The CDR3: CASSRRTQGNTIYF. CDR3 in DNA: TGCGCCAGCAGCCGGAGGACTCAGGGAAACACCATATATTTT.

V usage is TRBV10-1 and J usage is TRBJ2-2; TRBD1 aligns across 9 bases. This CDR3 contains 17 residues. The ends lost 2 bases at V and 4 bases at J; junction bases unmatched: 8. Germline V gene sequence: CDR1 WNHNN, CDR2 SYGVQD (reference sequence). CDR3 loop: CASSEHRGLGTTGELFF. CDR3 sequence (DNA): TGCGCCAGCAGTGAGCACAGGGGGCTGGGTACCACCGGGGAGCTGTTTTTT.

This clone appeared a few times. The rearrangement links TRBV18 to TRBJ1-5; unclear D gene. The germline V and J ends were trimmed by 2 bases and 3 bases, with 14 bases remaining between them. The CDR3 totals 16 residues. The germline CDR1 and CDR2 sequences are KGHSH and LQKENI. CDR3 in DNA: TGTGCCAGCTCACCAAAAGGCTCGACACTCAATCAGCCCCAGCATTTT. It is translated as CASSPKGSTLNQPQHF. Full variable domain (rest looked up from reference TRBV18 and TRBJ1-5): NAGVMQNPRHLVRRRGQEARLRCSPMKGHSHVYWYRQLPEEGLKFMVYLQKENIIDESGMPKERFSAEFPKEGPSILRIQQVVRGDSAAYFCASSPKGSTLNQPQHFGDGTRLSIL.

V gene TRBV27 combines with J gene TRBJ2-5; TRBD2 matches 11 bases. From germline, CDR1 is MNHEY and CDR2 SMNVEV (reference sequence). The CDR3 consists of 14 residues. V shed 6 bases and J 4 bases; nucleotides not matched to a gene: 4. CDR3 in DNA: TGTGCCAGCAGGCGTAGCGGGAGGGGAGAGACCCAGTACTTC. Translating it yields CASRRSGRGETQYF.

This clone came up once. J is TRBJ1-3 and V is TRBV19; tentative D call: TRBD1 (6 bases). Germline loops: CDR1 LNHDA, CDR2 SQIVND (reference sequence). This CDR3 is 15 amino acids long. Trimming took 4 bases from V and 0 from J, leaving 10 bases between them. The CDR3 spells CASSTDRFSGNTIYF. CDR3 bases: TGTGCCAGTAGTACAGACAGGTTCTCTGGAAACACCATATATTTT.

This clone came up a few times. This chain connects TRBV5-1 to TRBJ1-2; 7 bases are a match to TRBD1. The ends lost 4 bases at V and 0 bases at J; junction bases unmatched: 3. Germline lookup yields CDR1 SGHRS and CDR2 YFSETQ. This CDR3 contains 14 residues. The CDR3 loop reads CASSDGTANYGYTF. The CDR3 nucleotides read TGCGCCAGCAGCGACGGGACAGCTAACTATGGCTACACCTTC.

V gene TRBV11-1 combines with J gene TRBJ1-1; D is perhaps TRBD1 (6 bases). Germline values: CDR1 SGHAT, CDR2 FQDESV (reference sequence). This CDR3 is built from 15 residues. V lost 5 bases and J 2 bases, leaving 15 bases between the germline ends. CDR3 in DNA: TGTGCCAGCAGCCCGTGGGACACCGCCAACACTGAAGCTTTCTTT. Protein: CASSPWDTANTEAFF. The complete variable domain, with remaining parts taken from reference TRBV11-1 and TRBJ1-1, reads EAEVAQSPRYKITEKSQAVAFWCDPISGHATLYWYRQILGQGPELLVQFQDESVVDDSQLPKDRFSAERLKGVDSTLKIQPAELGDSAMYLCASSPWDTANTEAFFGQGTRLTVV.

This rearrangement joins TRBV5-1 to TRBJ1-3; no clear D gene. Trimming stripped 3 bases from V and 4 bases from J, with 17 bases between. CDR3 length equals 16 residues. The germline gives CDR1 SGHRS, CDR2 YFSETQ. DNA of the CDR3: TGCGCCAGCAGCTCGGGCGGGGTTGGCGTGGGAAACACCATATATTTT. Its translation: CASSSGGVGVGNTIYF.

The rearrangement links TRBV28 to TRBJ2-3; TRBD2 matches at 8 bases. This CDR3 is 15 amino acids long. Germline-derived CDR1 and CDR2 are MDHEN and SYDVKM. V shed 4 bases, J shed 7 bases, and the junction held 10 bases outside the gene matches. CDR3: CASSSTGLAGNTQYF. In DNA form, the CDR3 reads TGTGCCAGCAGTTCAACAGGGTTAGCGGGAAATACGCAGTATTTT.

The chain uses TRBV11-3 and TRBJ2-2; TRBD2 is a possible D gene (6 bases). This CDR3 has 12 amino acids. Germline loops: CDR1 SGHNT, CDR2 YENEEA. V was shortened by 4 bases and J by 7 bases, with 7 bases between the two germline ends. CDR3 loop: CASSSRDGELFF. CDR3 sequence (DNA): TGTGCCAGCAGCTCGCGGGACGGGGAGCTGTTTTTT.

In this sample, this clone turned up a few times. The gene calls are TRBV29-1 and TRBJ2-3; D possibly corresponds to TRBD2 (7 bases). The CDR3 runs 13 residues. Germline values: CDR1 SQVTM, CDR2 ANQGSEA. The germline V and J ends were trimmed by 4 bases and 11 bases, with 19 bases remaining between them. The CDR3 DNA follows: TGCAGCGTTGGGAGGGGGGAGGGCCGAGTGCAGTATTTT. It yields the protein CSVGRGEGRVQYF.

The chain has TRBV2 and TRBJ2-1, with D hard to call. In germline, CDR1 is SNHLY, CDR2 FYNNEI. The CDR3 length is 12 residues. V lost 6 bases to trimming and J lost 7 bases, with 10 bases between them. CDR3 in DNA: TGTGCCAGCAGCTCCATAGAAAATGAGCAGTTCTTC. Protein sequence: CASSSIENEQFF.

The sample holds a few counts of this clone. The rearrangement uses TRBV2 and TRBJ1-2; D uncertain. This CDR3 contains 14 residues. V lost 6 bases to trimming and J lost 5 bases, with 16 bases between them. Per the germline V gene, CDR1 is SNHLY and CDR2 is FYNNEI. CDR3 in amino acids: CASSYDQAVYGYTF. CDR3 coding DNA: TGTGCCAGCAGCTACGACCAGGCCGTTTATGGCTACACCTTC.

This chain joins TRBV6-6 and TRBJ2-7; TRBD1 matches 9 bases. The CDR3 is 15 residues long. Per germline, CDR1 MNHNY and CDR2 SVGAGI (reference sequence). The J segment lost 3 bases and the V segment lost 0 bases, leaving 3 bases of the junction unmatched. The CDR3 sequence: CASSYSGTGFYEQYF. CDR3 nucleotide sequence: TGTGCCAGCAGTTACTCCGGGACAGGGTTCTACGAGCAGTACTTC.

This clone was seen a handful of times. The chain is built from TRBV11-3 and TRBJ2-2; TRBD2 matches at 13 bases. In germline, CDR1 is SGHNT, CDR2 YENEEA. The CDR3 has 17 amino acids. The V gene end was trimmed by 8 bases and the J gene end by 6 bases; junction bases not matched to a gene: 12. The CDR3 region has the DNA TGTGCCAGCGGACCTACTAGCGGGAGGGCCGGGGCCGGGGAGCTGTTTTTT. Amino acids: CASGPTSGRAGAGELFF.

This clone is large. The chain couples TRBV4-1 to TRBJ1-1, with no clear D. Germline V gene sequence: CDR1 MGHRA, CDR2 YSYEKL. This CDR3 region has 17 residues. V gave up 0 bases and J gave up 1 base, with 15 bases separating them. DNA for the CDR3: TGCGCCAGCAGCCAAGATCAGAGGCCGCAGTCGAACACTGAAGCTTTCTTT. It yields the protein CASSQDQRPQSNTEAFF.

The V call is TRBV6-1, the J call TRBJ1-1; no clear D. Germline V gene sequence: CDR1 MNHNS, CDR2 SASEGT. This CDR3 is built from 13 residues. V lost 2 bases to trimming and J lost 1 base, with 5 bases between them. As DNA, the CDR3 is TGTGCCAGCAGTGAATATAGGAACACTGAAGCTTTCTTT. Translated, it gives CASSEYRNTEAFF.

V usage is TRBV2 and J usage is TRBJ2-2, with D possibly matching TRBD2 (6 bases). Trimming left V 7 bases short and J 16 bases short, with 16 bases between. The CDR3 covers 11 residues. Germline CDR1 reads SNHLY; CDR2 reads FYNNEI. CDR3 residues: CASTDYGSPFF. The CDR3 DNA is TGTGCCAGCACGGACTACGGCTCTCCGTTTTTT. Filled out from reference TRBV2 and TRBJ2-2, the complete variable domain reads EPEVTQTPSHQVTQMGQEVILRCVPISNHLYFYWYRQILGQKVEFLVSFYNNEISEKSEIFDDQFSVERPDGSNFTLKIRSTKLEDSAMYFCASTDYGSPFFGEGSRLTVL.